The 5 T cell receptor beta chains presented below share a single source sample, sequenced in a study of shared clonotypes between healthy human individuals. Assay used: immunoSEQ multiplex PCR; TCRdb lists only in-frame clones, some missing. Of 950,000 to 1,200,000 clones listed, approximately 77% were seen once; the top ten hold roughly 0.82%. Input material: memory CD4+ T cells from PBMCs. The subset here: CD45RA-negative fraction. All receptors derive from a man aged 18-30 years in good health. Some clones in this sample may be carry-over from other donors' samples.

About this clone itself: A read error may produce the germline difference seen at one junction end. This rearrangement joins TRBV20-1 to TRBJ2-1; D is unclear. This CDR3 is built from 11 residues. From germline, CDR1 is DFQATT and CDR2 SNEGSKA (reference sequence). This CDR3 reads CRPSSYNEQFF. CDR3 bases: TGTAGGCCGAGCTCCTACAATGAGCAGTTCTTC.

This clone was recorded many times. The chain links TRBV5-1 to TRBJ2-1; either TRBD1 or TRBD2 may supply D (5 bases each). Trimming stripped 2 bases from V and 4 bases from J, with 13 bases between. This CDR3 has 15 amino acids. Germline V gene lookup returns CDR1 SGHRS and CDR2 YFSETQ. The CDR3 nucleotides read TGCGCCAGCAGCTTAACAGGAGGCGGGTACAATGAGCAGTTCTTC. It codes for CASSLTGGGYNEQFF.

The gene calls are TRBV27 and TRBJ1-1, with 7 bases lining up with TRBD1. CDR1 is MNHEY, CDR2 SMNVEV, per germline (reference sequence). The CDR3 runs 15 residues. V lost 6 bases to trimming and J lost 0 bases; unmatched junction nucleotides: 7. The CDR3 protein is CASRGTVGMNTEAFF. The CDR3 DNA is TGTGCCAGCAGGGGGACAGTTGGAATGAACACTGAAGCTTTCTTT.

The rearrangement joins TRBV13 to TRBJ2-3; 7 bases fit TRBD1. This CDR3 region has 14 residues. The germline V gene encodes CDR1 PRHDT and CDR2 FYEKMQ (reference sequence). J gave up 2 bases and V 4 bases, and 3 bases lay outside the gene matches. CDR3 sequence: CASSSGQSTDTQYF. The CDR3 DNA follows: TGTGCCAGCAGCTCGGGACAGTCCACAGATACGCAGTATTTT.

V is TRBV18 and J is TRBJ2-2; TRBD2 matches 12 bases. Trimming removed 4 bases from V and 1 base from J; junction bases left unmatched: 10. Germline V gives CDR1 KGHSH, CDR2 LQKENI. The CDR3 is made up of 19 amino acids. CDR3 in amino acids: CASSLLAGGPAVNTGELFF. The CDR3 region has the DNA TGTGCCAGCTCACTGCTAGCGGGAGGGCCCGCAGTGAACACCGGGGAGCTGTTTTTT. Supplemented by reference TRBV18 and TRBJ2-2, the full variable domain reads NAGVMQNPRHLVRRRGQEARLRCSPMKGHSHVYWYRQLPEEGLKFMVYLQKENIIDESGMPKERFSAEFPKEGPSILRIQQVVRGDSAAYFCASSLLAGGPAVNTGELFFGEGSRLTVL.